These 30 T cell receptor beta chains came from one sample sequenced in a study of radiotherapy plus CTLA-4 blockade in lung cancer. Profiling relied on immunoSEQ multiplex PCR, and the TCRdb table lists in-frame clones only, not all of them. Here the sample spans 100,000 or so clones, roughly 80% being singletons. The sample in question was peripheral blood, obtained from a patient treated with radiotherapy plus ipilimumab. These receptors came from a human donor with non-small cell lung cancer that progressed on radiotherapy plus ipilimumab.

The chain combines TRBV28 with TRBJ1-3; D is ambiguous. Trimming shortened V by 6 bases and J by 2 bases, and 11 bases separated the two germline ends. CDR3 size: 14 residues. Per the germline V gene, CDR1 is MDHEN and CDR2 is SYDVKM. The CDR3 is CASSPDGTGNTIYF. The CDR3 region has the DNA TGTGCCAGCAGCCCAGACGGGACTGGAAACACCATATATTTT.

The table lists this clone with a count of one. The CDR3 spells CASSLGLAGGADTQYF. The CDR3 coding sequence is TGCGCCAGCAGCCTCGGACTAGCGGGAGGGGCAGATACGCAGTATTTT. The chain recombines TRBV5-1 with TRBJ2-3; 15 bases fit TRBD2. With V trimmed by 4 bases and J by 4 bases, 4 bases remained unmatched. The CDR3 consists of 16 residues. Germline CDR1 SGHRS, CDR2 YFSETQ.

The chain uses TRBV5-6 and TRBJ2-3; D is unresolved. The V gene lost 0 bases and the J gene lost 2 bases, with 10 bases spanning the gap. Germline-derived CDR1 and CDR2 are SGHDT and YYEEEE. CDR3 length: 15 amino acids. The CDR3 DNA reads as TGTGCCAGCAGCTTGGAGGACGAAGACACAGATACGCAGTATTTT. It is translated as CASSLEDEDTDTQYF.

The chain is built from TRBV18 and TRBJ1-5; D gene unclear. The CDR3 runs 14 residues. CDR1 is KGHSH, CDR2 LQKENI, per germline. V lost 5 bases and J 2 bases, leaving 10 bases between the germline ends. The CDR3: CASSSGGRNQPQHF. The CDR3 nucleotides read TGTGCCAGCTCATCGGGTGGGCGCAATCAGCCCCAGCATTTT.

The chain carries TRBV19 and TRBJ2-4; no clear D. The CDR3 is 16 amino acids. Germline assignment: CDR1 LNHDA and CDR2 SQIVND (reference sequence). V was cut by 5 bases and J by 1 base, with 15 bases left in between. DNA of the CDR3: TGTGCCAGTAGTGTCGTCGGGTTAGGGGCCAAAAACATTCAGTACTTC. It yields the protein CASSVVGLGAKNIQYF.

The gene calls are TRBV15 and TRBJ1-5; D call uncertain. V was trimmed by 0 bases and J by 6 bases, leaving 6 bases between them. Germline CDR1 reads LNHNV; CDR2 reads YYDKDF (reference sequence). The CDR3 extends over 13 amino acids. CDR3 DNA: TGTGCCACCAGCAGAGATCTCCTTCAGCCCCAGCATTTT. Amino acids: CATSRDLLQPQHF.

The chain employs TRBV7-3 and TRBJ2-1; D not certain. The length of the CDR3 is 13 residues. Germline CDR1 reads SGHTA; CDR2 reads FQGTGA. Trimming cost V 0 bases and J 3 bases, with 3 bases left between them. The CDR3 coding sequence is TGTGCCAGCAGCTTAACAGGCTACAATGAGCAGTTCTTC. Encoded protein: CASSLTGYNEQFF.

The CDR3 reads CASSLRTTGFGTDTQYF. The CDR3 coding sequence is TGTGCCAGCAGCTTACGGACTACAGGGTTTGGCACAGATACGCAGTATTTT. The chain joins TRBV7-8 to TRBJ2-3; D tentatively reads TRBD1 or TRBD2 (6 bases each). The CDR3 runs to 17 residues. The V end was cut by 2 bases, the J end by 1 base, with 16 bases between. CDR1 and CDR2 (germline): SGHVS, FQNEAQ. The whole variable domain, filled in from reference TRBV7-8 and TRBJ2-3, reads GAGVSQSPRYKVAKRGQDVALRCDPISGHVSLFWYQQALGQGPEFLTYFQNEAQLDKSGLPSDRFFAERPEGSVSTLKIQRTQQEDSAVYLCASSLRTTGFGTDTQYFGPGTRLTVL.

This rearrangement joins TRBV7-3 to TRBJ2-7, with D perhaps matching TRBD1 (5 bases). V lost 2 bases to trimming and J lost 2 bases, with 13 bases between them. Germline assignment: CDR1 SGHTA and CDR2 FQGTGA. The CDR3 covers 15 residues. The CDR3 DNA reads as TGTGCCAGCAGCTTAGAAGCAGGGCCCCCCTACGAGCAGTACTTC. Residues: CASSLEAGPPYEQYF.

V gene TRBV5-1 combines with J gene TRBJ1-1; D call uncertain. CDR1 is SGHRS, CDR2 YFSETQ, per germline. With 1 base removed from V and 3 bases from J, the gap between germline ends came to 13 bases. This CDR3 spans 15 amino acids. The CDR3 region is CASSLSSGVYTEAFF. Here the CDR3 DNA reads TGCGCCAGCAGCTTGTCCTCTGGGGTTTACACTGAAGCTTTCTTT. Supplemented by reference TRBV5-1 and TRBJ1-1, the full variable domain reads KAGVTQTPRYLIKTRGQQVTLSCSPISGHRSVSWYQQTPGQGLQFLFEYFSETQRNKGNFPGRFSGRQFSNSRSEMNVSTLELGDSALYLCASSLSSGVYTEAFFGQGTRLTVV.

The chain is built from TRBV30 and TRBJ2-1; a possible D gene is TRBD2 (6 bases). The CDR3 sequence is 15 residues long. Germline V gene lookup returns CDR1 GTSNPN and CDR2 SVGIG (reference sequence). The V end lost 3 bases, the J end lost 13 bases, and 25 bases lay between the germline ends. In DNA form, the CDR3 reads TGTGCCTGGAGGATTGCCCCGGGAGTCGCGGTCCATCAGTTCTTC. Translation gives CAWRIAPGVAVHQFF.

V gene TRBV11-2 combines with J gene TRBJ1-1; 9 bases map to TRBD1. J was trimmed by 0 bases and V by 5 bases; bases with no gene match: 13. This CDR3 contains 18 residues. Germline CDR1 and CDR2: SGHAT and FQNNGV. CDR3 nucleotide sequence: TGTGCCAGCAGCCGAGGGACAGGGACCCTAGTTATGAACACTGAAGCTTTCTTT. This sequence encodes CASSRGTGTLVMNTEAFF.

The chain links TRBV10-3 to TRBJ1-4, with D possibly matching TRBD1 (5 bases). V was clipped by 0 bases and J by 7 bases, with 12 bases between them. The CDR3 is 15 amino acids. Germline V gene lookup returns CDR1 ENHRY and CDR2 SYGVKD. The CDR3: CAISESMGGAEKLFF. CDR3 bases: TGTGCCATCAGTGAGTCGATGGGGGGAGCTGAAAAACTGTTTTTT.

J is TRBJ2-3 and V is TRBV21-1; the table's D call, TRBD1, was not checked against the DNA. TRBV21-1 represents a pseudogene. There are 13 residues in the CDR3. The CDR3 is CASSARQADTQYF. CDR3 coding DNA: TGTGCCAGCAGCGCCCGACAGGCCGATACGCAGTATTTT.

This rearrangement joins TRBV7-2 to TRBJ1-5, with D perhaps TRBD1 (6 bases). Germline values: CDR1 SGHTA, CDR2 FQGNSA. V was trimmed by 2 bases and J by 2 bases, leaving 7 bases between them. The CDR3 spans 14 residues. CDR3 in amino acids: CASSLRQGNQPQHF. Written as DNA, the CDR3 is TGTGCCAGCAGCTTAAGACAGGGCAATCAGCCCCAGCATTTT.

The rearrangement uses TRBV5-1 and TRBJ1-2; TRBD1 matches at 8 bases. V was clipped by 0 bases and J by 8 bases; unmatched bases: 15. This CDR3 has 17 amino acids. CDR1 SGHRS and CDR2 YFSETQ come from the germline V gene. CDR3: CASSLEGRGRQNRGYTF. In nucleotides, the CDR3 is TGCGCCAGCAGCTTGGAGGGCAGGGGGCGACAGAATCGCGGCTACACCTTC.

The V call is TRBV30, the J call TRBJ1-1, with 9 bases lining up with TRBD1. This CDR3 region has 16 residues. The V and J ends lost 0 bases and 2 bases, in that order; junction bases with no gene match: 7. The germline V gene has CDR1 GTSNPN and CDR2 SVGIG (reference sequence). CDR3 region: CAWSVGQGRGNTEAFF. As DNA, the CDR3 is TGTGCCTGGAGTGTGGGACAGGGTAGGGGCAACACTGAAGCTTTCTTT. Looking up the rest from reference TRBV30 and TRBJ1-1 gives the full variable domain: SQTIHQWPATLVQPVGSPLSLECTVEGTSNPNLYWYRQAAGRGLQLLFYSVGIGQISSEVPQNLSASRPQDRQFILSSKKLLLSDSGFYLCAWSVGQGRGNTEAFFGQGTRLTVV.

This chain joins TRBV10-3 and TRBJ2-3, with 7 bases aligning to TRBD1. The germline V gene encodes CDR1 ENHRY and CDR2 SYGVKD. This CDR3 spans 14 amino acids. The trim removed 2 bases at V and 1 base at J, leaving 0 bases unmatched. The DNA for the CDR3 is TGTGCCATCAGTGAGACAGGGGGCACAGATACGCAGTATTTT. It yields the protein CAISETGGTDTQYF.

The J gene is TRBJ2-3, the V gene TRBV2; D ambiguous. The ends were cut back, 3 bases at V and 0 bases at J, with 10 bases in the middle. Germline V gene data show CDR1 as SNHLY and CDR2 as FYNNEI. This CDR3 has 15 residues. CDR3 amino acids: CASSDGRVSTDTQYF. The DNA of the CDR3 is TGTGCCAGCAGTGATGGTCGGGTTAGCACAGATACGCAGTATTTT.

This chain uses TRBV2 with TRBJ1-4; D call uncertain. The CDR3 extends over 15 amino acids. V lost 4 bases and J lost 9, with 18 bases in between. Germline V gene lookup returns CDR1 SNHLY and CDR2 FYNNEI. The CDR3 reads CASSVSRGWSKKLFF. In DNA form, the CDR3 reads TGTGCCAGCAGTGTCAGCCGAGGGTGGTCCAAAAAACTGTTTTTT.

The chain is built from TRBV11-3 and TRBJ2-2, with D uncertain. The CDR3 has 12 amino acids. With 5 bases removed from V and 6 bases from J, the gap between germline ends came to 7 bases. The V gene's germline CDR1 is SGHNT and CDR2 YENEEA. The CDR3 loop is CASSHPSGELFF. The CDR3 DNA reads as TGTGCCAGCAGCCACCCATCCGGGGAGCTGTTTTTT.

The J gene is TRBJ2-2, the V gene TRBV9, with TRBD2 matching over 7 bases. The germline V gene encodes CDR1 SGDLS and CDR2 YYNGEE. V shed 7 bases and J 4 bases; nucleotides not matched to a gene: 10. The CDR3 consists of 15 residues. The CDR3 nucleotides read TGTGCCAGCGAGGGTAGCGGGCGAGGCACCGGGGAGCTGTTTTTT. Its translation is CASEGSGRGTGELFF.

V and J are TRBV27 and TRBJ2-2; 10 bases map to TRBD1. Germline V lookup: CDR1 MNHEY, CDR2 SMNVEV (reference sequence). The CDR3 runs 13 residues. The V gene end was trimmed by 10 bases and the J gene end by 6 bases; junction bases not matched to a gene: 5. The chain's CDR3 is CATRTGGAGELFF. The DNA of the CDR3 is TGTGCCACCAGGACAGGGGGGGCCGGGGAGCTGTTTTTT.

The chain recombines TRBV11-2 with TRBJ2-1; 12 nucleotides align to TRBD2. The CDR3 is 16 amino acids. The V gene end was trimmed by 0 bases and the J gene end by 10 bases; junction bases not matched to a gene: 7. Germline CDR1 is SGHAT and CDR2 is FQNNGV. CDR3 coding DNA: TGTGCCAGCAGCTTAGAGCCTAGCGGGAGGGCCCGGGAGCAGTTCTTC. This codes for CASSLEPSGRAREQFF.

A word on this clone: Germline and junction disagree at one end, which may indicate a read error. The J gene is TRBJ2-7, the V gene TRBV4-1; D remains ambiguous. Germline V lookup: CDR1 MGHRA, CDR2 YSYEKL. The length of the CDR3 is 13 residues. The CDR3 protein is CASSQVGGTVATF. In nucleotides, the CDR3 is TGCGCCAGCAGCCAAGTAGGCGGAACAGTCGCGACCTTC.

The chain joins TRBV7-2 to TRBJ2-3, with D unclear. V was pared by 4 bases and J by 2 bases, with 13 bases between. Germline lookup yields CDR1 SGHTA and CDR2 FQGNSA. The CDR3 is 15 amino acids. DNA for the CDR3: TGTGCCAGCAGCTCGTCGTACGCGACCACAGATACGCAGTATTTT. This codes for CASSSSYATTDTQYF. Together with reference TRBV7-2 and TRBJ2-3, the CDR3 gives the full variable domain: GAGVSQSPSNKVTEKGKDVELRCDPISGHTALYWYRQSLGQGLEFLIYFQGNSAPDKSGLPSDRFSAERTGGSVSTLTIQRTQQEDSAVYLCASSSSYATTDTQYFGPGTRLTVL.

V and J are TRBV2 and TRBJ2-7; TRBD1 matches at 9 bases. With V trimmed by 8 bases and J by 1 base, 9 bases remained unmatched. CDR1 SNHLY and CDR2 FYNNEI come from the germline V gene. The CDR3 runs to 15 residues. This chain's CDR3 is CASCYDRGKSYEQYV. The CDR3 nucleotides read TGTGCCAGCTGTTATGACAGGGGGAAATCCTACGAGCAGTACGTC.

The chain has TRBV10-3 and TRBJ2-3; 7 bases map to TRBD1. Germline V lookup: CDR1 ENHRY, CDR2 SYGVKD. V dropped 6 bases and J dropped 3; count of bases not matched to a gene: 12. The CDR3 sequence is 16 residues long. The CDR3 sequence is CAISDRGAGGTDTQYF. CDR3 bases: TGTGCCATCAGCGACCGAGGGGCAGGGGGTACAGATACGCAGTATTTT.

The rearrangement joins TRBV9 to TRBJ2-3, with a possible D match to TRBD2 (6 bases). CDR1 is SGDLS, CDR2 YYNGEE, per germline. CDR3 size: 14 residues. The V and J ends lost 2 bases and 2 bases respectively, with 9 bases between them. CDR3 amino acids: CASSVSGFTDTQYF. The CDR3 bases are TGTGCCAGCAGCGTTAGCGGTTTCACAGATACGCAGTATTTT.

The chain has TRBV30 and TRBJ2-5; 11 bases are a match to TRBD1. Trimming at V came to 3 bases and at J to 4 bases, leaving 1 base not matched to a gene. The CDR3 contains 13 residues. Germline CDR1 reads GTSNPN; CDR2 reads SVGIG (reference sequence). The CDR3 spells CAWRGQGVETQYF. CDR3 DNA sequence: TGTGCCTGGAGGGGACAGGGGGTAGAGACCCAGTACTTC.